A single T cell receptor beta chain is shown here with its context. RNA amounts of roughly 0.5 to 1 ug underwent reverse transcription with random hexamers. In TCRdb, the immunoSEQ multiplex PCR reads were re-called with MiXCR into one record per CDR3 protein. The table records hundreds of thousands of distinct CDR3 sequences, around 96% of them present only once. This record belongs to a study of CD8 T cells in Susac syndrome. The sequence was collected from a human donor with multiple sclerosis. The sequencing sample was made of CD4+ T cells from PBMCs.

In DNA form, the CDR3 reads TGTGCCAGCAGTTCCCGGACAGGGGCCTCTGAAGCTTTCTTT. Translating it yields CASSSRTGASEAFF. This chain joins TRBV6-6 and TRBJ1-1, with 9 bases identical to TRBD1. V was clipped by 4 bases and J by 6 bases; unmatched bases: 6. This CDR3 spans 14 amino acids. The germline V gene has CDR1 MNHNY and CDR2 SVGAGI (reference sequence).